This passage covers 30 T cell receptor beta chains from one sample sequenced in a study of CD8 T cells in cerebrospinal fluid in Alzheimer's disease. TCRdb re-called the 10x single-cell sequencing reads; one entry per CDR3 protein, DNA not given. The sample data list over 1,000 distinct CDR3 sequences. The sample comprised cerebrospinal fluid. These receptor sequences come from a human donor with Parkinson's disease.

Considering frequency, this clonotype is large. The rearrangement joins TRBV9 to TRBJ1-1. CDR1 is SGDLS, CDR2 YYNGEE, per germline. The CDR3 covers 14 residues. CDR3 sequence reads: CASSVGLMNTEAFF.

This clonotype is classed as medium-sized by frequency. The chain combines TRBV2 with TRBJ2-7; TCRdb's D call, TRBD1, is unchecked because there is no DNA. Germline-derived CDR1 and CDR2 are SNHLY and FYNNEI. The CDR3 length is 11 residues. This chain's CDR3 is CASSERDRGYF.

This rearrangement joins TRBV2 to TRBJ1-2. The CDR3 runs 12 residues. Germline V lookup: CDR1 SNHLY, CDR2 FYNNEI. The CDR3 sequence is CASSVNAYGYTF.

The V call is TRBV2, the J call TRBJ2-7; TCRdb names TRBD1, which stays unverified in the absence of DNA. Germline values: CDR1 SNHLY, CDR2 FYNNEI. The CDR3 has 15 residues. CDR3 in amino acids: CASTESGQGPYEQYF.

This clonotype is classed as medium-sized by frequency. Here the CDR3 reads CASSVAVMPNYGYTF. V and J are TRBV9 and TRBJ1-2. Germline CDR1 is SGDLS and CDR2 is YYNGEE. This CDR3 region has 15 residues.

This clonotype is labeled medium-sized based on frequency. The chain carries TRBV2 and TRBJ2-5; no DNA is available, so the TRBD1 call from TCRdb remains unchecked. The germline V gene encodes CDR1 SNHLY and CDR2 FYNNEI. The CDR3 is made up of 12 amino acids. CDR3 residues: CASSGDRETQYF.

This clonotype shows up as medium-sized by frequency. The genes are TRBV20-1 and TRBJ1-1; the D gene TCRdb calls, TRBD1, cannot be checked with no DNA. The CDR3 loop spans 13 amino acids. CDR1 DFQATT and CDR2 SNEGSKA come from the germline V gene (reference sequence). The CDR3 here is CSASKGAGTEAFF.

This clonotype is called medium-sized based on its frequency. The chain uses TRBV20-1 and TRBJ2-3; TCRdb proposes TRBD2, but this gene call is untestable without DNA. CDR3 length: 19 residues. CDR1 is DFQATT, CDR2 SNEGSKA, per germline (reference sequence). This CDR3 is CSTTHLTSGRFAGGDTQYF.

This clonotype is labeled medium-sized based on frequency. V usage is TRBV12-3 or TRBV12-4 and J usage is TRBJ2-2; the TRBD1 assignment by TCRdb is unverifiable without DNA. CDR3 size: 15 residues. The CDR3 sequence is CASSLGAGSGGELFF.

By frequency, this clonotype registers medium-sized. The CDR3 is CASSHAVGGYTF. The chain carries TRBV14 and TRBJ1-2. The CDR3 has 12 amino acids. Germline loops: CDR1 SGHDN, CDR2 FVKESK. The whole variable domain, remainder taken from reference TRBV14 and TRBJ1-2, is EAGVTQFPSHSVIEKGQTVTLRCDPISGHDNLYWYRRVMGKEIKFLLHFVKESKQDESGMPNNRFLAERTGGTYSTLKVQPAELEDSGVYFCASSHAVGGYTFGSGTRLTVV.

This clonotype is identified as medium-sized from frequency. The V and J genes are TRBV12-3 or TRBV12-4 and TRBJ2-7. This CDR3 contains 13 residues. The CDR3 is CASSLGTPYEQYF.

This clonotype is identified as medium-sized (0.01 to 0.1%) from frequency. The chain couples TRBV6-5 to TRBJ1-2. The CDR3 covers 14 residues. Germline assignment: CDR1 MNHEY and CDR2 SVGAGI. The CDR3 loop is CASSLWGANYGYTF.

This clonotype is labeled medium-sized based on frequency. The V call is TRBV2, the J call TRBJ2-1. This CDR3 has 16 amino acids. Germline V gene sequence: CDR1 SNHLY, CDR2 FYNNEI. CDR3 loop: CASSELYISSYNEQFF.

This chain connects TRBV20-1 to TRBJ2-7; the D call from TCRdb, TRBD1, cannot be confirmed without DNA. The CDR3 loop spans 15 amino acids. Germline V gene lookup returns CDR1 DFQATT and CDR2 SNEGSKA (reference sequence). The CDR3 sequence: CSAGTGSWEPYEQYF.

Its frequency marks this clonotype as medium-sized (0.01 to 0.1%). The V gene is TRBV6-1, the J gene TRBJ2-7; lacking DNA, the TRBD1 call made by TCRdb goes unchecked. The CDR3 has 15 residues. Germline V gives CDR1 MNHNS, CDR2 SASEGT. CDR3 in amino acids: CASSDIQRGLYEQYF.

Frequency places this clonotype as medium-sized. The V and J genes are TRBV6-5 and TRBJ2-1; with no DNA, the TCRdb D assignment of TRBD2 cannot be verified. The CDR3 runs 16 residues. Germline CDR1 MNHEY, CDR2 SVGAGI. The CDR3 reads CASSYDSGGAYNEQFF.

V usage is TRBV6-5 and J usage is TRBJ2-5. The CDR3 runs 15 residues. Germline V gene sequence: CDR1 MNHEY, CDR2 SVGAGI. The CDR3 protein is CASSYSPNGEETQYF.

By frequency, this clonotype is medium-sized. The J gene is TRBJ2-1, the V gene TRBV9; TCRdb selects TRBD1, and the lack of DNA leaves this call unchecked. Germline V lookup: CDR1 SGDLS, CDR2 YYNGEE. The CDR3 consists of 14 residues. The CDR3 region is CASSVAQGTNEQFF.

This clonotype is medium-sized by frequency. The chain combines TRBV12-3 or TRBV12-4 with TRBJ1-2; the TCRdb D gene call, TRBD1, has no DNA to confirm it. The CDR3 is 13 residues long. The CDR3 is CASSPDSNYGYTF.

This clonotype ranks as medium-sized in terms of frequency. The chain links TRBV25-1 to TRBJ1-1. The CDR3 sequence is 13 residues long. Germline assignment: CDR1 MGHDK and CDR2 SYGVNS. This chain's CDR3 is CASSPVIDTEAFF. Combining the CDR3 with reference TRBV25-1 and TRBJ1-1 gives the whole variable domain EADIYQTPRYLVIGTGKKITLECSQTMGHDKMYWYQQDPGMELHLIHYSYGVNSTEKGDLSSESTVSRIRTEHFPLTLESARPSHTSQYLCASSPVIDTEAFFGQGTRLTVV.

This clonotype registers large by frequency. This chain's CDR3 is CASSIPGLAGYLFF. This sequence joins TRBV7-2 and TRBJ2-1; absent DNA, TCRdb's TRBD2 call cannot be checked. The CDR3 spans 14 residues. Germline CDR1 is SGHTA and CDR2 is FQGNSA.

This clonotype registers medium-sized (0.01 to 0.1%) by frequency. J is TRBJ2-6 and V is TRBV27. The CDR3 sequence is 17 residues long. Looked up from germline, CDR1 is MNHEY and CDR2 is SMNVEV (reference sequence). This CDR3 reads CASSTQRRTSGANVLTF.

Here the CDR3 reads CASSQNPADTQYF. This chain joins TRBV4-1 and TRBJ2-3. CDR1 and CDR2 from the germline V gene are MGHRA and YSYEKL. This CDR3 contains 13 residues.

This clonotype shows up as medium-sized (0.01 to 0.1%) by frequency. The V gene is TRBV6-2 or TRBV6-3, the J gene TRBJ2-5. This CDR3 has 13 amino acids. The germline CDR1 and CDR2 sequences are MNHEY and SVGEGT. CDR3 loop: CASSSANQETQYF.

Frequency places this clonotype as medium-sized (0.01 to 0.1%). V usage is TRBV18 and J usage is TRBJ1-1; checking the TCRdb D call of TRBD1 is not possible without DNA. The CDR3 is 15 amino acids. The germline gives CDR1 KGHSH, CDR2 LQKENI. The CDR3 spells CASSPLQGVDTEAFF.

This clonotype is labeled large based on frequency. The rearrangement joins TRBV20-1 to TRBJ2-2; TCRdb lists TRBD2, though no DNA is available to test this call. Germline V gene sequence: CDR1 DFQATT, CDR2 SNEGSKA (reference sequence). The CDR3 runs to 19 residues. The CDR3 reads CSARDFTGTSGSFAGELFF.

This clonotype counts as medium-sized by frequency. This rearrangement joins TRBV20-1 to TRBJ1-2; TCRdb's D gene call, TRBD1, goes unchecked for lack of DNA. The CDR3 is made up of 14 amino acids. Germline loops: CDR1 DFQATT, CDR2 SNEGSKA (reference sequence). CDR3 sequence reads: CSAGGTGSNYGYTF.

The CDR3 is CASSYLPIYAGVAYEQYF. The gene calls are TRBV6-5 and TRBJ2-7. This CDR3 spans 18 amino acids. Looked up from germline, CDR1 is MNHEY and CDR2 is SVGAGI.

Frequency places this clonotype as medium-sized. The rearrangement joins TRBV20-1 to TRBJ2-2; TCRdb returns TRBD2, unconfirmable since there is no DNA. Germline V gene sequence: CDR1 DFQATT, CDR2 SNEGSKA (reference sequence). The CDR3 has 15 amino acids. CDR3 region: CSAETGTGAAGELFF.

CDR3 loop: CAWSLNLNEQYF. V usage is TRBV30 and J usage is TRBJ2-7; the TCRdb call, TRBD1, lacks DNA for checking. The germline V gene encodes CDR1 GTSNPN and CDR2 SVGIG (reference sequence). CDR3 length: 12 residues.